The next 3 T cell receptor beta chains were all read from a single sample in a study of shared clonotypes between healthy human individuals. Measured with immunoSEQ multiplex PCR; TCRdb has only the in-frame clones, and not every one. Seen here are around 1 million clones, roughly 72% observed once, and the top ten hold over 1.3%. The sample comprised memory CD4+ T cells sorted from blood. Subset specified: CD45RA-negative fraction. Receptors were obtained from a man aged 18 to 30 in good health.

This clone has just one count. The V call is TRBV5-4, the J call TRBJ1-5; no firm D call. The CDR3 extends over 15 amino acids. CDR1 and CDR2 (germline): SGHNT, YYREEE (reference sequence). V dropped 0 bases and J dropped 2 bases, with 9 bases sitting between them. CDR3 sequence: CASSLDGIGNQPQHF. In DNA, the CDR3 is TGTGCCAGCAGCTTGGACGGAATAGGCAATCAGCCCCAGCATTTT.

The chain joins TRBV2 to TRBJ2-2; 10 nucleotides match TRBD2. Germline CDR1 SNHLY, CDR2 FYNNEI. V gave up 7 bases and J gave up 1 base; unmatched junction bases: 6. This CDR3 is built from 16 residues. The CDR3 here is CASIEGLAMNTGELFF. As DNA, the CDR3 is TGTGCCAGCATTGAGGGACTAGCGATGAACACCGGGGAGCTGTTTTTT.

The chain links TRBV27 to TRBJ2-5; 8 bases are shared with TRBD2. The germline V gene encodes CDR1 MNHEY and CDR2 SMNVEV (reference sequence). V gave up 8 bases and J gave up 5 bases; unmatched junction bases: 7. CDR3 length: 13 amino acids. DNA of the CDR3: TGTGCCAGCGCGGGACTAGGTTATGAGACCCAGTACTTC. It yields the protein CASAGLGYETQYF.